One and the same sample provided the 18 T cell receptor beta chains below, sequenced in a study of shared clonotypes between healthy human individuals. Profiled with immunoSEQ multiplex PCR; TCRdb holds only in-frame clones, not every one. The profile shows 470,000 or so clones, approximately 80% of them singletons. The source material was PBMCs. Receptors were obtained from a woman aged 40 to 50 in good health. Some clones in this sample may be carry-over from other donors' samples.

In nucleotides, the CDR3 is TGCGCCAGCAGCTTCCGGACAGACACCGGGGAGCTGTTTTTT. Translated, it gives CASSFRTDTGELFF. This chain connects TRBV5-1 to TRBJ2-2, with D perhaps matching TRBD1 (6 bases). Germline assignment: CDR1 SGHRS and CDR2 YFSETQ. V was trimmed by 2 bases and J by 3 bases, leaving 8 bases between them. The CDR3 totals 14 residues.

On this clone itself: This same CDR3 is encoded by further DNA sequences in the sample. The chain combines TRBV6-4 with TRBJ2-1; 13 bases map to TRBD2. V shed 4 bases and J 5 bases; nucleotides not matched to a gene: 2. The germline V gene encodes CDR1 MRHNA and CDR2 SNTAGT. The length of the CDR3 is 15 residues. CDR3 bases: TGTGCCAGCAGTGTCGGGACTAGCGGGGACAATGAGCAGTTCTTC. This sequence encodes CASSVGTSGDNEQFF.

This clone was recorded a few times. The chain joins TRBV28 to TRBJ1-1, with D maybe TRBD1 (6 bases). The V end was cut by 3 bases, the J end by 0 bases, with 17 bases between. Germline CDR1 and CDR2: MDHEN and SYDVKM. This CDR3 is 17 amino acids long. The CDR3 sequence is CASSLVGTGKVNTEAFF. CDR3 coding DNA: TGTGCCAGCAGTTTGGTCGGTACAGGGAAGGTGAACACTGAAGCTTTCTTT.

This clone was counted a single time. With a far larger clone one base away, a read error is the likely cause. J is TRBJ2-2 and V is TRBV30, with a possible D match to TRBD2 (6 bases). CDR3 length equals 14 residues. Germline assignment: CDR1 GTSNPN and CDR2 SVGIG (reference sequence). CDR3 nucleotide sequence: TGTGCCTGGAGTGCCCAGCCCCGGGGCGGGAAGCTGTTTTTT. This sequence encodes CAWSAQPRGGKLFF.

V gene TRBV19 combines with J gene TRBJ2-7; a possible D gene is TRBD2 (6 bases). The ends were cut back, 6 bases at V and 0 bases at J, with 9 bases in the middle. CDR1 is LNHDA, CDR2 SQIVND, per germline (reference sequence). This CDR3 has 13 residues. The CDR3 spells CASRGGFSYEQYF. In DNA, the CDR3 is TGTGCCAGTAGGGGGGGTTTCTCCTACGAGCAGTACTTC.

This clone has just one count. A far larger clone differs by one base, so this is likely a read error. V gene TRBV29-1 combines with J gene TRBJ1-1; 7 nucleotides align to TRBD1. This CDR3 comprises 14 residues. Per the germline V gene, CDR1 is SQVTM and CDR2 is ANQGSEA. The CDR3 region has the DNA TGCCGCGTAGCAAACCGGGACAGCTTTTTAGAAGCTTTCTTT. It specifies CRVANRDSFLEAFF.

The rearrangement links TRBV15 to TRBJ2-1, with 10 bases lining up with TRBD2. The CDR3 totals 17 residues. Germline CDR1 is LNHNV and CDR2 is YYDKDF (reference sequence). V lost 0 bases to trimming and J lost 4 bases; unmatched junction nucleotides: 6. The CDR3 region is CATSRDRKLAGYNEQFF. The DNA of the CDR3 is TGTGCCACCAGCAGAGATCGAAAACTAGCGGGGTACAATGAGCAGTTCTTC. Full variable domain (missing parts from reference TRBV15 and TRBJ2-1): DAMVIQNPRYQVTQFGKPVTLSCSQTLNHNVMYWYQQKSSQAPKLLFHYYDKDFNNEADTPDNFQSRRPNTSFCFLDIRSPGLGDTAMYLCATSRDRKLAGYNEQFFGPGTRLTVL.

The chain couples TRBV18 to TRBJ2-5; D unresolved. Germline V gene lookup returns CDR1 KGHSH and CDR2 LQKENI. The CDR3 is 14 amino acids. The ends were cut back, 2 bases at V and 5 bases at J, with 12 bases in the middle. The CDR3 loop reads CASSPTIGSETQYF. CDR3 sequence (DNA): TGTGCCAGCTCACCAACGATTGGAAGTGAGACCCAGTACTTC.

The chain employs TRBV7-8 and TRBJ1-1, with 8 bases matching TRBD1. The V and J ends lost 1 base and 5 bases, in that order; junction bases with no gene match: 9. Germline CDR1 SGHVS, CDR2 FQNEAQ. The CDR3 sequence is 16 residues long. The CDR3 DNA reads TGTGCCAGCAGCTTAGGGGCCGGACAGGGAGGAACTGAAGCTTTCTTT. Translation gives CASSLGAGQGGTEAFF.

The CDR3 DNA sequence: TGCGCCAGCAGCCCTGGTATCAACAATGAGCAGTTCTTC. It specifies CASSPGINNEQFF. V gene TRBV5-1 combines with J gene TRBJ2-1; D not resolved. The CDR3 runs 13 residues. CDR1 SGHRS and CDR2 YFSETQ come from the germline V gene. Trimming cost V 4 bases and J 5 bases, with 10 bases left between them.

Comments on this clone: The sample holds other DNA sequences that translate to the same CDR3. V and J are TRBV29-1 and TRBJ1-4; TRBD1 might be the D (5 bases). V gave up 6 bases and J gave up 0 bases, with 8 bases separating them. CDR3 length: 13 residues. CDR1 and CDR2 from the germline V gene are SQVTM and ANQGSEA. The CDR3 loop is CSVATATNEKLFF. In DNA form, the CDR3 reads TGCAGCGTAGCGACAGCAACTAATGAAAAACTGTTTTTT. Using reference TRBV29-1 and TRBJ1-4 for the parts outside the CDR3, the full variable domain is SAVISQKPSRDICQRGTSLTIQCQVDSQVTMMFWYRQQPGQSLTLIATANQGSEATYESGFVIDKFPISRPNLTFSTLTVSNMSPEDSSIYLCSVATATNEKLFFGSGTQLSVL.

This clone was recorded once. The rearrangement links TRBV5-1 to TRBJ2-1, with D uncertain. This CDR3 contains 14 residues. Germline V gene data show CDR1 as SGHRS and CDR2 as YFSETQ. The ends were cut back, 2 bases at V and 6 bases at J, with 12 bases in the middle. The CDR3 DNA reads TGCGCCAGCAGCTTCTCAGGATCAGTCAATGAGCAGTTCTTC. It is translated as CASSFSGSVNEQFF.

As to this clone: This sample includes further DNA sequences coding for the same CDR3. The rearrangement uses TRBV5-6 and TRBJ2-1, with TRBD2 identical over 11 bases. This CDR3 is built from 16 residues. Germline V lookup: CDR1 SGHDT, CDR2 YYEEEE. V shed 4 bases and J 0 bases; nucleotides not matched to a gene: 3. The CDR3 nucleotides are TGTGCCAGCAGCCGGACTAGCGGGCGCTCCTACAATGAGCAGTTCTTC. It codes for CASSRTSGRSYNEQFF.

The chain uses TRBV28 and TRBJ1-2; 8 bases are a match to TRBD1. V shed 1 base and J 8 bases; nucleotides not matched to a gene: 6. In germline, CDR1 is MDHEN, CDR2 SYDVKM. This CDR3 is 14 amino acids long. The DNA for the CDR3 is TGTGCCAGCAGTTTATTGCGGACAGGGAAGGGCTACACCTTC. This sequence encodes CASSLLRTGKGYTF.

This clone has only a few counts. The genes are TRBV6-5 and TRBJ2-3; D gene ambiguous. From germline, CDR1 is MNHEY and CDR2 SVGAGI. CDR3 size: 16 residues. Between the trimmed V and J ends, which lost 0 bases and 4 bases, there was a span of 14 bases. This CDR3 reads CASSYSRTDRADTQYF. The CDR3 region has the DNA TGTGCCAGCAGTTACTCCAGAACGGATAGGGCAGATACGCAGTATTTT.

The chain is built from TRBV9 and TRBJ2-7; 8 positions match TRBD1. The trim removed 2 bases at V and 2 bases at J, leaving 3 bases unmatched. The CDR3 covers 14 residues. CDR1 SGDLS and CDR2 YYNGEE come from the germline V gene. CDR3 nucleotide sequence: TGTGCCAGCAGCGTTGAGACAGGGGCCTACGAGCAGTACTTC. Translation gives CASSVETGAYEQYF.

J is TRBJ2-7 and V is TRBV9; tentatively, D is TRBD1 or TRBD2 (5 bases each). Germline CDR1 and CDR2: SGDLS and YYNGEE. The CDR3 is made up of 12 amino acids. V gave up 0 bases and J gave up 5 bases, with 6 bases separating them. This chain's CDR3 is CASSVGGDEQYF. In nucleotides, the CDR3 is TGTGCCAGCAGCGTAGGAGGGGACGAGCAGTACTTC.

V gene TRBV25-1 combines with J gene TRBJ2-3; D not resolved. CDR3 length: 14 residues. The V end was cut by 1 base, the J end by 5 bases, with 10 bases between. Per germline, CDR1 MGHDK and CDR2 SYGVNS. CDR3 DNA sequence: TGTGCCAGCAGTGAATCAGTTGAAGGAGATACGCAGTATTTT. Translating gives CASSESVEGDTQYF.